The present T cell receptor (beta chain) was sequenced within a study of T cell responses to AZD1222 COVID-19 vaccine (dated by TCRdb to the early 2020s). Regarding the complete study: TCR sequencing covered 233 trial participants: 207 given two doses of AZD1222 and 26 given two doses of MenACWY control vaccine. Trial participants were enrolled by age into 18-55, 56-69 and 70-plus year subgroups, with about 150, 28 and 57 TCR-sequenced participants respectively. What the research found in general, with its limitations: Because no day 14 peak-response samples were available, repertoires were characterized only after the peak T cell response. Participants were mostly white British, with more females than males. The authors suggested clonal diversity may have been underestimated. Reportedly, almost half of the unique spike-specific TCRs recognized epitopes lying outside the regions that are mutated in the B.1.351 and B.1.1.7 variants. After two AZD1222 doses, both the breadth and the depth of spike-specific TCRs were significantly higher than at day 0 and than in MenACWY recipients. Conclusions about previously exposed vaccinees were limited because only 5 or 6 AZD1222 recipients were SARS-CoV-2 seropositive at baseline. CD4 TCRs associated with the vaccine covered the entire spike protein, and the dominant responses were in regions 160-218 and 743-854. In the small 56-69-year group, the increase in depth fell short of significance, most likely because of low power.

Taken with the paper, the label for time point translates to: baseline before first vaccination. The intended sense of this specimen's treatment or condition label: meningococcal conjugate vaccine given as trial control. Vaccinee samples were obtained from the UK trials COV001 and COV002, which included a single-blind randomized controlled phase 2/3 trial of AZD1222 (ChAdOx1 nCoV-19) in healthy adults. For TCRbeta chain sequencing, PBMC samples were collected from trial participants at day 0 and at day 28 after the second dose. On this clone itself: Its binding antigen is unknown. One base away there is no much larger clone; base qualities are not given.

The CDR3 regions of human TCRbeta chains were analyzed by immunosequencing. Per the source publication's procedure: Repertoire TCRs were checked for matches against a reference library of SARS-CoV-2-specific TCRs that had been generated using the MIRA antigen-specificity platform. Breadth was defined as the fraction of unique TCRs that were SARS-CoV-2-associated. Depth was defined as the fraction of total T cells that were SARS-CoV-2-associated. Using the MIRA data, each spike-specific TCR was mapped to the spike region that the TCR reacts to and placed in a CD4 or CD8 class. Log10-transformed breadth and depth values were compared by one-way ANOVA with Sidak's multiple comparisons tests. The immuneACCESS repertoire file appears here via TCRdb, limited to in-frame rearrangements. These files lack a portion of the clones; in checked studies, under half of the deficit traces to unresolved V genes, and the cause of the others is not known. V, J and clone size are taken as reported in that table, and D and trimming were inferred from the DNA itself. The sample table shows roughly 150,000 clones, and approximately 89% are seen once. The leading ten clones occupy approximately 3.1% of the sample.

The sample here was peripheral blood, taken on day 0 of MenACWY control vaccination. This sequence was found in an adult in good health.

The nucleotide sequence reads as follows: TGTGCCAGCACCTTAAATGCGGACGGGAAGAACACTGAAGCTTTCTTT. Its translation reads: CASTLNADGKNTEAFF. Here the chain combines TRBV9 and TRBJ1-1, with no D gene named confidently. From cysteine to phenylalanine, the CDR3 is 16 amino acids long. Solely the CDR3 DNA is kept, with 48 bases framed from the first base. From the germline V gene, CDR1 is SGDLS and CDR2 is YYNGEE. V gives up 6 bases and J gives up 1 base, and the segment between their germline ends measures 19 bases.